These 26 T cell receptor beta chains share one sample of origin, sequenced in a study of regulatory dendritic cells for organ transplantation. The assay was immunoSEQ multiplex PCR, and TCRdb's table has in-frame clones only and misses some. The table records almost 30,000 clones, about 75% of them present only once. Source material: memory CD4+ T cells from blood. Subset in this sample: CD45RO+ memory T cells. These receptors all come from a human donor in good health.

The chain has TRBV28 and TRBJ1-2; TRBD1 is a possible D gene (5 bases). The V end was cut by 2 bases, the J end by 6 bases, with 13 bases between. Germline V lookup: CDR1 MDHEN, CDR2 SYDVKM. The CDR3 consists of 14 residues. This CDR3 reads CASSLRGDLDGYTF. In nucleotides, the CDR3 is TGTGCCAGCAGTTTAAGGGGAGATCTAGATGGCTACACCTTC.

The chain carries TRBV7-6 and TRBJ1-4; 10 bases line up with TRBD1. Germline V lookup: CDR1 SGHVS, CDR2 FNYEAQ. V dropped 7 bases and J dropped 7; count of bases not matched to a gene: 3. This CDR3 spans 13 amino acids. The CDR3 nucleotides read TGTGCCAGCAAAGGGACAGGGGTTGAAAAACTGTTTTTT. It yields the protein CASKGTGVEKLFF. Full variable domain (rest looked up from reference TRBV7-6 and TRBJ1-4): GAGVSQSPRYKVTKRGQDVALRCDPISGHVSLYWYRQALGQGPEFLTYFNYEAQQDKSGLPNDRFSAERPEGSISTLTIQRTEQRDSAMYRCASKGTGVEKLFFGSGTQLSVL.

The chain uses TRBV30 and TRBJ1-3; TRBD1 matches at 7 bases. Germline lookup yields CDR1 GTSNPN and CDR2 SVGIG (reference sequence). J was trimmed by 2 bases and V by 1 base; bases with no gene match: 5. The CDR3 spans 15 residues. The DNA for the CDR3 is TGTGCCTGGAGTGGTGACAGGGCGGCTGGAAACACCATATATTTT. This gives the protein CAWSGDRAAGNTIYF.

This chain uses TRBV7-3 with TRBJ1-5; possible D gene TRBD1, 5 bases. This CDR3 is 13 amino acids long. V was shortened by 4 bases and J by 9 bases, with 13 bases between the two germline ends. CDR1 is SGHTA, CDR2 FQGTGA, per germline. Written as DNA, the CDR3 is TGTGCCAGCAGCTCCATGACGGGGGGGCCCCAGCATTTT. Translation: CASSSMTGGPQHF.

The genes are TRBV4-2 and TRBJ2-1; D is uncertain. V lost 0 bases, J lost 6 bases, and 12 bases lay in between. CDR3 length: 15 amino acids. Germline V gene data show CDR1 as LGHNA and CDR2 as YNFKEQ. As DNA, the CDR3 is TGTGCCAGCAGCCAAGATAGGGTCAGAATCAATGAGCAGTTCTTC. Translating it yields CASSQDRVRINEQFF.

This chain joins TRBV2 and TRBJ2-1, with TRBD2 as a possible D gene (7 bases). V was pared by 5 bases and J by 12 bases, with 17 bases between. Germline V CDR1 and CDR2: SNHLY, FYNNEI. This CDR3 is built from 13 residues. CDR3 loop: CASSSRGQGGQFF. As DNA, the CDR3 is TGTGCCAGCAGTTCGCGGGGGCAGGGTGGGCAGTTCTTC.

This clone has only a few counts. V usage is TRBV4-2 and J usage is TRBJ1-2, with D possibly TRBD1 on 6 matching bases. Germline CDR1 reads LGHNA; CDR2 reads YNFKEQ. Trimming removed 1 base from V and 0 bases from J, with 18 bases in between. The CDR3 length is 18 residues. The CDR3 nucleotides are TGTGCCAGCAGCCAAGTTATTGAGGCTGAGGGGGCTAACTATGGCTACACCTTC. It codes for CASSQVIEAEGANYGYTF.

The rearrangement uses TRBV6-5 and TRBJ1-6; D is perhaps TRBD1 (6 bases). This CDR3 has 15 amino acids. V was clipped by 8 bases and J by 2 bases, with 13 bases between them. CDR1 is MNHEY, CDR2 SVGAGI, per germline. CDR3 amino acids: CASHATGPYNSPLHF. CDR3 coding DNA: TGTGCCAGCCACGCGACAGGACCCTATAATTCACCCCTCCACTTT.

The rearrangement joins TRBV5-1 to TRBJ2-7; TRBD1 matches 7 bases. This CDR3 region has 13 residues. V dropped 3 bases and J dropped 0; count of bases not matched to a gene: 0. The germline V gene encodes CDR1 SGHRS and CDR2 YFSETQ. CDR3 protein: CASSWDSSYEQYF. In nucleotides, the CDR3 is TGCGCCAGCAGCTGGGACAGCTCCTACGAGCAGTACTTC.

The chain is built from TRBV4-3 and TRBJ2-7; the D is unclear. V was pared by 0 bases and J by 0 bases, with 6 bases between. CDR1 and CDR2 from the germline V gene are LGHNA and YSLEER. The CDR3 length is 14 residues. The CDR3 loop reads CASSQDSLSYEQYF. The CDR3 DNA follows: TGCGCCAGCAGCCAAGACTCCCTCTCCTACGAGCAGTACTTC.

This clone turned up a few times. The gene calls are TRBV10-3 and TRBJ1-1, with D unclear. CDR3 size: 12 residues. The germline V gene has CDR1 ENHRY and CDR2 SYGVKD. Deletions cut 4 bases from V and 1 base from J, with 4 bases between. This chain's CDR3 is CAISVRNTEAFF. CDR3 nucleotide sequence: TGTGCCATCAGTGTCAGGAACACTGAAGCTTTCTTT.

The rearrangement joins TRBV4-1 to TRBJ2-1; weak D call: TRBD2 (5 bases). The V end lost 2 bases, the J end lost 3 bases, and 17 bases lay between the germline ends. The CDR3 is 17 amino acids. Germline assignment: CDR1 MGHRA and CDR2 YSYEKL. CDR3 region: CASSQLKLDGGYNEQFF. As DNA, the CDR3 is TGCGCCAGCAGCCAACTTAAACTAGACGGTGGCTACAATGAGCAGTTCTTC.

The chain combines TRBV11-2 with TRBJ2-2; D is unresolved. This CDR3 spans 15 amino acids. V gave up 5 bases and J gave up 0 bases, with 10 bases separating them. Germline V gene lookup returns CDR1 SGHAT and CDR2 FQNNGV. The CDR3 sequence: CASSAPPSNTGELFF. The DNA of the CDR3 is TGTGCCAGCAGCGCCCCCCCGTCGAACACCGGGGAGCTGTTTTTT.

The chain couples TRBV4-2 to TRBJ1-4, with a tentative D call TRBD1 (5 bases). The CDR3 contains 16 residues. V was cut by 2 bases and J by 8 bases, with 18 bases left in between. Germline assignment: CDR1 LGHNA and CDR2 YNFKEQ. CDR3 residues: CASSQTPQVAVEKLFF. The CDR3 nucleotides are TGTGCCAGCAGCCAAACACCACAGGTAGCAGTGGAAAAACTGTTTTTT.

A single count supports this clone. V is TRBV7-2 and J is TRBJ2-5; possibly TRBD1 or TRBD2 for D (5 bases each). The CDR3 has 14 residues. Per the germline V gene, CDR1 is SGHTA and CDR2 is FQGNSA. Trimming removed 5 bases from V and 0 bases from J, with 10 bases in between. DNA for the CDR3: TGTGCCAGCAGCCCGGGGCACTACCAAGAGACCCAGTACTTC. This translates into CASSPGHYQETQYF.

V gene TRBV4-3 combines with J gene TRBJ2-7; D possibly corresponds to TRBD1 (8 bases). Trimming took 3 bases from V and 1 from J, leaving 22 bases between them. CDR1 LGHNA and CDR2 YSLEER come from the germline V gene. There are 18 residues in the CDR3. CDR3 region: CASSQLPTTGGGSYEQYF. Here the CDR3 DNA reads TGCGCCAGCAGCCAGCTCCCGACTACAGGGGGGGGGTCCTACGAGCAGTACTTC.

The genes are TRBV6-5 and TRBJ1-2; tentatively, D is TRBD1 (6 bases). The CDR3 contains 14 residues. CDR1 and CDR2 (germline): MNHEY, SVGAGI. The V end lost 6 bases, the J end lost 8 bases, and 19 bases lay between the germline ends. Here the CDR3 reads CASSSDSTQRGYTF. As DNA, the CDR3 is TGTGCCAGCAGCTCGGACAGTACCCAGCGGGGCTACACCTTC.

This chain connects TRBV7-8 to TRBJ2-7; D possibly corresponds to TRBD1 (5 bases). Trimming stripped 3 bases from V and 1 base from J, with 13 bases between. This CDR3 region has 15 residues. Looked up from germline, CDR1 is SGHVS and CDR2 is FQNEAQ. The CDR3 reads CASSFAGDRSYEQYF. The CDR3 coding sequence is TGTGCCAGCAGCTTCGCCGGTGACAGATCCTACGAGCAGTACTTC.

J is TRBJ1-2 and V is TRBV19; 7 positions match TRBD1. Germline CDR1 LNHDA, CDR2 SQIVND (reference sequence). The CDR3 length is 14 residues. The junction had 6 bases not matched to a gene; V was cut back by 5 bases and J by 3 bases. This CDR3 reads CASSARQGYYGYTF. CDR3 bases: TGTGCCAGTAGTGCGCGACAGGGCTACTATGGCTACACCTTC.

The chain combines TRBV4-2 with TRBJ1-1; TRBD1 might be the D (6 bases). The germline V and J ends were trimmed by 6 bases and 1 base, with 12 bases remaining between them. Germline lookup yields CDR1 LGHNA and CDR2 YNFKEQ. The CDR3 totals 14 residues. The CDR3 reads CASSKQGRNTEAFF. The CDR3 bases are TGTGCCAGCAGTAAACAGGGACGGAACACTGAAGCTTTCTTT.

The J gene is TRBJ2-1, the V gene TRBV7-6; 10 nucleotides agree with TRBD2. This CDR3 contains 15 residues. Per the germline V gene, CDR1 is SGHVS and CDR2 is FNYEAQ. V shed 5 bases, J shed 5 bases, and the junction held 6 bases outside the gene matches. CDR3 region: CASSRGLARNNEQFF. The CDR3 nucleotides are TGTGCCAGCAGCCGGGGACTAGCGCGGAACAATGAGCAGTTCTTC.

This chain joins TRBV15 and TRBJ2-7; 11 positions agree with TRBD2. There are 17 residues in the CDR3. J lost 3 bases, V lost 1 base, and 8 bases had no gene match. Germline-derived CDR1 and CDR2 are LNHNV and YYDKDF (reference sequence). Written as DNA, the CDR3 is TGTGCCACCAGCAGAGGCATTGGGACTAGCGGAAACTACGAGCAGTACTTC. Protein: CATSRGIGTSGNYEQYF.

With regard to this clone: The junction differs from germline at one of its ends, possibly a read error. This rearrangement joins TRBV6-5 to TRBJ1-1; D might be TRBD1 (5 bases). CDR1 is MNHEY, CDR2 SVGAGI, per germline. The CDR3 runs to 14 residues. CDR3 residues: CASSYVGLKTEAFF. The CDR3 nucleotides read TGTGCCAGCAGTTACGTGGGGCTGAAGACTGAAGCTTTCTTT.

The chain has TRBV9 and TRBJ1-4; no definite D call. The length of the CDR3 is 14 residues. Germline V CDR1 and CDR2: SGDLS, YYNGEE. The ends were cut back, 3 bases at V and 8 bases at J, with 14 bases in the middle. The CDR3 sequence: CASSGTGGGEKLFF. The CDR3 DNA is TGTGCCAGCAGCGGGACCGGCGGAGGAGAAAAACTGTTTTTT.

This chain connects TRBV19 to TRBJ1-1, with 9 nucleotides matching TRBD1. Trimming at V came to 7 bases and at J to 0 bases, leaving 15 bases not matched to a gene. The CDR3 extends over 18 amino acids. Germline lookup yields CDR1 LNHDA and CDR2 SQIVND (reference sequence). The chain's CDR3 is CASTKYTGGRGMNTEAFF. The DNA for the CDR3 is TGTGCCAGTACCAAATACACAGGGGGCAGGGGAATGAACACTGAAGCTTTCTTT.

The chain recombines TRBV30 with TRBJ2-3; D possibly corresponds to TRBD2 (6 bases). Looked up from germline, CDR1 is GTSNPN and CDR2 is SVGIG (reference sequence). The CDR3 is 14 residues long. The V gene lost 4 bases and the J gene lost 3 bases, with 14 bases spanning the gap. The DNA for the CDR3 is TGTGCCTGGAATAGACCCGGGGGAACAGATACGCAGTATTTT. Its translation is CAWNRPGGTDTQYF.